These 30 T cell receptor beta chains share one sample of origin, sequenced in a study of STAT5B mutations in CD4+ large granular lymphocyte leukemia. Produced via immunoSEQ multiplex PCR; TCRdb's table is partial and in-frame only. The data contain 20,000 or so clones, 65% to 80% of them singletons. Source material: CD4+ T cells from blood buffy coats. These receptor sequences come from a human donor in good health.

J is TRBJ1-2 and V is TRBV5-8; a possible D gene is TRBD1 (6 bases). In germline, CDR1 is SGHTS, CDR2 YDEGEE. CDR3 length: 15 amino acids. With 1 base removed from V and 4 bases from J, the gap between germline ends came to 14 bases. CDR3 amino acids: CASSLTGQLGYGYTF. The CDR3 bases are TGTGCCAGCAGCTTGACAGGACAGCTGGGCTATGGCTACACCTTC. Looking up the rest from reference TRBV5-8 and TRBJ1-2 gives the full variable domain: EAGVTQSPTHLIKTRGQQATLRCSPISGHTSVYWYQQALGLGLQFLLWYDEGEERNRGNFPPRFSGRQFPNYSSELNVNALELEDSALYLCASSLTGQLGYGYTFGSGTRLTVV.

The chain has TRBV9 and TRBJ2-5; TRBD2 agrees at 14 bases. Germline V gene sequence: CDR1 SGDLS, CDR2 YYNGEE. V gave up 1 base and J gave up 3 bases; unmatched junction bases: 5. The CDR3 covers 17 residues. This CDR3 is CASSVQSGLAGEETQYF. The CDR3 DNA reads as TGTGCCAGCAGCGTACAGTCGGGACTAGCGGGGGAAGAGACCCAGTACTTC.

This chain links TRBV7-9 with TRBJ2-1, with 7 bases aligning to TRBD2. The CDR3 loop spans 14 amino acids. The V and J ends lost 1 base and 6 bases, in that order; junction bases with no gene match: 3. CDR1 is SEHNR and CDR2 is FQNEAQ in the germline V gene (reference sequence). CDR3 amino acids: CASSLVGGGNEQFF. Written as DNA, the CDR3 is TGTGCCAGCAGCTTAGTGGGGGGGGGCAATGAGCAGTTCTTC.

V and J are TRBV11-2 and TRBJ1-3, with 7 positions matching TRBD1. Trimming removed 6 bases from V and 1 base from J; junction bases left unmatched: 3. The CDR3 spans 14 residues. The germline CDR1 and CDR2 sequences are SGHAT and FQNNGV. The CDR3, as DNA: TGTGCCAGCAGTACAGGGGTTTCTGGAAACACCATATATTTT. It translates to CASSTGVSGNTIYF. Supplemented by reference TRBV11-2 and TRBJ1-3, the full variable domain reads EAGVAQSPRYKIIEKRQSVAFWCNPISGHATLYWYQQILGQGPKLLIQFQNNGVVDDSQLPKDRFSAERLKGVDSTLKIQPAKLEDSAVYLCASSTGVSGNTIYFGEGSWLTVV.

The DNA for the CDR3 is TGTGCCAGCAGTGAAGCGCGAAGAGTGGGGAATGAGCAGTTCTTC. Its protein product is CASSEARRVGNEQFF. The V gene is TRBV2, the J gene TRBJ2-1, with no clear D. V was trimmed by 0 bases and J by 7 bases, leaving 13 bases between them. From germline, CDR1 is SNHLY and CDR2 FYNNEI. The CDR3 totals 15 residues.

The V and J genes are TRBV27 and TRBJ1-3; the match to TRBD1 covers 10 bases. Per the germline V gene, CDR1 is MNHEY and CDR2 is SMNVEV (reference sequence). The V gene end was trimmed by 5 bases and the J gene end by 4 bases; junction bases not matched to a gene: 5. This CDR3 spans 15 amino acids. CDR3 in amino acids: CASSLTGGAGNTIYF. The CDR3 DNA reads as TGTGCCAGCAGTCTGACAGGGGGCGCAGGAAACACCATATATTTT.

The chain employs TRBV2 and TRBJ2-5, with TRBD2 matching over 8 bases. The V and J ends lost 6 bases and 4 bases, in that order; junction bases with no gene match: 4. Germline V CDR1 and CDR2: SNHLY, FYNNEI. The CDR3 consists of 13 residues. The CDR3 loop is CASSGGGSETQYF. In DNA form, the CDR3 reads TGTGCCAGCAGCGGGGGGGGGTCAGAGACCCAGTACTTC.

The chain employs TRBV7-2 and TRBJ2-6, with TRBD2 identical over 7 bases. CDR1 and CDR2 (germline): SGHTA, FQGNSA. This CDR3 is 15 amino acids long. With V trimmed by 5 bases and J by 4 bases, 5 bases remained unmatched. The CDR3 DNA reads TGTGCCAGCAGCCCGGGGGAGGGGGGGGCCAACGTCCTGACTTTC. This translates into CASSPGEGGANVLTF.

The chain combines TRBV5-5 with TRBJ2-4; D possibly corresponds to TRBD2 (7 bases). This CDR3 has 14 residues. The germline V gene has CDR1 SGHKS and CDR2 YYEKEE (reference sequence). V was pared by 6 bases and J by 8 bases, with 18 bases between. The CDR3 loop is CASTPRGGLDIQYF. The CDR3 DNA reads TGTGCCAGCACCCCGAGGGGGGGGCTGGACATTCAGTACTTC. Variable domain in full (rest from reference TRBV5-5 and TRBJ2-4): DAGVTQSPTHLIKTRGQQVTLRCSPISGHKSVSWYQQVLGQGPQFIFQYYEKEERGRGNFPDRFSARQFPNYSSELNVNALLLGDSALYLCASTPRGGLDIQYFGAGTRLSVL.

This chain joins TRBV4-1 and TRBJ2-3; 10 nucleotides match TRBD2. The CDR3 loop spans 17 amino acids. V lost 4 bases and J lost 6; bases outside the gene matches: 13. Looked up from germline, CDR1 is MGHRA and CDR2 is YSYEKL. Here the CDR3 DNA reads TGCGCCAGCAGCCCCACCGGGGCTAGCGGGAGAACCGATACGCAGTATTTT. This gives the protein CASSPTGASGRTDTQYF.

V is TRBV6-6 and J is TRBJ2-1; D not resolved. This CDR3 comprises 15 residues. The germline V gene encodes CDR1 MNHNY and CDR2 SVGAGI (reference sequence). V dropped 5 bases and J dropped 4 bases, with 15 bases sitting between them. The CDR3 loop is CASSPLSAEYNEQFF. The CDR3 nucleotides are TGTGCCAGCAGTCCCTTAAGTGCGGAATACAATGAGCAGTTCTTC.

The chain combines TRBV27 with TRBJ2-2, with no clear D. The germline V and J ends were trimmed by 3 bases and 3 bases, with 8 bases remaining between them. The CDR3 runs to 14 residues. CDR1 is MNHEY, CDR2 SMNVEV, per germline (reference sequence). The DNA of the CDR3 is TGTGCCAGCAGTTTTGTTCGGGACACCGGGGAGCTGTTTTTT. It is translated as CASSFVRDTGELFF.

The chain combines TRBV19 with TRBJ2-2, with no clear D. Germline values: CDR1 LNHDA, CDR2 SQIVND (reference sequence). V was trimmed by 5 bases and J by 7 bases, leaving 5 bases between them. This CDR3 is 11 amino acids long. CDR3 nucleotide sequence: TGTGCCAGTAGTGGGTACGGGGAGCTGTTTTTT. It translates to CASSGYGELFF. Using reference TRBV19 and TRBJ2-2 for the parts outside the CDR3, the full variable domain is DGGITQSPKYLFRKEGQNVTLSCEQNLNHDAMYWYRQDPGQGLRLIYYSQIVNDFQKGDIAEGYSVSREKKESFPLTVTSAQKNPTAFYLCASSGYGELFFGEGSRLTVL.

This clone has just one count. The gene calls are TRBV7-2 and TRBJ1-5; 7 positions match TRBD1. The germline gives CDR1 SGHTA, CDR2 FQGNSA. V shed 8 bases and J 2 bases; nucleotides not matched to a gene: 9. This CDR3 is built from 15 residues. As DNA, the CDR3 is TGTGCCAGCGGCGCCGAACAGGGGCGCAATCAGCCCCAGCATTTT. Translation: CASGAEQGRNQPQHF.

The sample holds one count of this clone. This chain joins TRBV7-2 and TRBJ2-5, with TRBD2 matching 11 bases. Germline V lookup: CDR1 SGHTA, CDR2 FQGNSA. The CDR3 runs to 17 residues. V lost 5 bases to trimming and J lost 2 bases; unmatched junction nucleotides: 10. CDR3 in amino acids: CASSLRSGTSGQETQYF. CDR3 sequence (DNA): TGTGCCAGCAGCCTGCGTTCCGGGACTAGCGGACAAGAGACCCAGTACTTC. The variable domain in full, with the rest retrieved from reference TRBV7-2 and TRBJ2-5, is GAGVSQSPSNKVTEKGKDVELRCDPISGHTALYWYRQSLGQGLEFLIYFQGNSAPDKSGLPSDRFSAERTGGSVSTLTIQRTQQEDSAVYLCASSLRSGTSGQETQYFGPGTRLLVL.

The V and J genes are TRBV4-3 and TRBJ1-5, with D maybe TRBD1 (5 bases). The CDR3 has 16 amino acids. Trimming took 4 bases from V and 2 from J, leaving 15 bases between them. The germline V gene has CDR1 LGHNA and CDR2 YSLEER. Here the CDR3 reads CASSPPGFYGNQPQHF. CDR3 nucleotide sequence: TGCGCCAGCAGCCCCCCAGGGTTCTATGGCAATCAGCCCCAGCATTTT.

This rearrangement joins TRBV19 to TRBJ2-3; 7 nucleotides match TRBD1. The CDR3 spans 15 residues. The trim removed 7 bases at V and 3 bases at J, leaving 10 bases unmatched. Per germline, CDR1 LNHDA and CDR2 SQIVND (reference sequence). This CDR3 reads CASMTVGQATDTQYF. CDR3 in DNA: TGTGCCAGTATGACTGTAGGACAGGCAACAGATACGCAGTATTTT.

This clone was seen more than once but under ten times. Other DNA sequences from this sample encode an identical CDR3 as well. The chain uses TRBV7-8 and TRBJ1-1; 10 nucleotides agree with TRBD1. This CDR3 comprises 16 residues. Germline V CDR1 and CDR2: SGHVS, FQNEAQ. Germline trimming cut 4 bases from V and 1 base from J; bases unmatched to any gene: 6. The CDR3 nucleotides read TGTGCCAGCAGCTCCCGGGACAGGGGATCGAACACTGAAGCTTTCTTT. Its protein is CASSSRDRGSNTEAFF.

This clone was observed a handful of times. This rearrangement joins TRBV7-9 to TRBJ1-2; 7 positions match TRBD1. CDR1 and CDR2 (germline): SEHNR, FQNEAQ (reference sequence). The CDR3 is 15 residues long. V shed 5 bases and J 4 bases; nucleotides not matched to a gene: 10. CDR3 residues: CASSGTGQLIYGYTF. Written as DNA, the CDR3 is TGTGCCAGCAGCGGAACGGGACAGTTGATCTATGGCTACACCTTC.

A few counts support this clone. The CDR3 region has the DNA TGTGCCAGCAGGGCTAAACTTCGGGACAGGGGTTACAATGAGCAGTTCTTC. Translation gives CASRAKLRDRGYNEQFF. The chain links TRBV2 to TRBJ2-1; 10 bases line up with TRBD1. This CDR3 comprises 17 residues. V was clipped by 6 bases and J by 4 bases; unmatched bases: 12. Germline values: CDR1 SNHLY, CDR2 FYNNEI.

This clone was found once. This chain uses TRBV19 with TRBJ2-2; possibly TRBD1 for D (6 bases). V was trimmed by 9 bases and J by 6 bases, leaving 14 bases between them. The CDR3 has 13 amino acids. Germline CDR1 reads LNHDA; CDR2 reads SQIVND (reference sequence). CDR3 bases: TGTGCCAGAGGAACAGGGCTGGCCGGGGAGCTGTTTTTT. Protein sequence: CARGTGLAGELFF.

This chain links TRBV9 with TRBJ2-1, with TRBD1 matching 9 bases. The CDR3 sequence is 14 residues long. Germline CDR1 and CDR2: SGDLS and YYNGEE. J gave up 2 bases and V 3 bases, and 0 bases lay outside the gene matches. CDR3 in DNA: TGTGCCAGCAGCGGGACAGGGGCCTACAATGAGCAGTTCTTC. This codes for CASSGTGAYNEQFF.

The chain combines TRBV27 with TRBJ2-1; 14 positions agree with TRBD2. CDR1 MNHEY and CDR2 SMNVEV come from the germline V gene (reference sequence). V dropped 7 bases and J dropped 6; count of bases not matched to a gene: 5. This CDR3 region has 15 residues. CDR3 coding DNA: TGTGCCAGCATTCCGACTAGCGGGGGGGCCAATGAGCAGTTCTTC. This encodes CASIPTSGGANEQFF.

The chain carries TRBV28 and TRBJ2-1; no definite D call. Trimming shortened V by 6 bases and J by 7 bases, and 22 bases separated the two germline ends. The CDR3 covers 16 residues. The germline gives CDR1 MDHEN, CDR2 SYDVKM. The CDR3 DNA reads as TGTGCCAGCAGAACCACTCGCCTCCTTTTTGGGAATGAGCAGTTCTTC. It codes for CASRTTRLLFGNEQFF.

The gene calls are TRBV7-2 and TRBJ2-7, with D unresolved. Germline V lookup: CDR1 SGHTA, CDR2 FQGNSA. CDR3 length: 13 residues. V was trimmed by 1 base and J by 5 bases, leaving 9 bases between them. The CDR3 nucleotides are TGTGCCAGCAGCTTAGGTAGTTCCAACGAGCAGTACTTC. Protein sequence: CASSLGSSNEQYF. The full variable domain, in which reference TRBV7-2 and TRBJ2-7 provide the parts outside the CDR3, is GAGVSQSPSNKVTEKGKDVELRCDPISGHTALYWYRQSLGQGLEFLIYFQGNSAPDKSGLPSDRFSAERTGGSVSTLTIQRTQQEDSAVYLCASSLGSSNEQYFGPGTRLTVT.

The gene calls are TRBV19 and TRBJ1-2; D is possibly TRBD1 (5 bases). There are 16 residues in the CDR3. Germline V lookup: CDR1 LNHDA, CDR2 SQIVND (reference sequence). V shed 1 base and J shed 3 bases, with 15 bases lying between them. CDR3 bases: TGTGCCAGTAGTATAGCCGGGGCAGGCTGGGACTATGGCTACACCTTC. This codes for CASSIAGAGWDYGYTF.

This chain connects TRBV4-2 to TRBJ2-2; 8 nucleotides align to TRBD2. CDR3 length: 16 amino acids. Germline CDR1 is LGHNA and CDR2 is YNFKEQ. Trimming took 3 bases from V and 0 from J; bases not matched to a gene: 3. This CDR3 is CASSQLAGTNTGELFF. CDR3 DNA: TGTGCCAGCAGCCAGTTAGCGGGAACGAACACCGGGGAGCTGTTTTTT.

The rearrangement joins TRBV7-2 to TRBJ1-2; D is unresolved. Germline lookup yields CDR1 SGHTA and CDR2 FQGNSA. Deletions cut 0 bases from V and 6 bases from J, with 14 bases between. CDR3 length: 15 residues. The DNA for the CDR3 is TGTGCCAGCAGCTTAGCCCGGGGAGAGGACCATGGCTACACCTTC. This gives the protein CASSLARGEDHGYTF.

V and J are TRBV11-2 and TRBJ1-2; D call uncertain. CDR1 is SGHAT, CDR2 FQNNGV, per germline. Trimming stripped 1 base from V and 6 bases from J, with 3 bases between. The CDR3 contains 11 residues. The CDR3 nucleotides read TGTGCCAGCAGCTTAGCGGATGGCTACACCTTC. It translates to CASSLADGYTF.

V is TRBV7-2 and J is TRBJ2-7, with D perhaps matching TRBD1 (6 bases). The CDR3 contains 13 residues. V shed 5 bases and J shed 2 bases, with 10 bases lying between them. CDR1 and CDR2 (germline): SGHTA, FQGNSA. Written as DNA, the CDR3 is TGTGCCAGCAGCCGTGGGACACCCTACGAGCAGTACTTC. Amino acid sequence: CASSRGTPYEQYF.